One and the same sample provided the 20 T cell receptor beta chains below, sequenced in a study of response to subunit inactivated influenza vaccine. TCRdb analysed the RT-PCR reads with MiXCR anew, one entry per CDR3 protein. The table shows about 620,000 distinct CDR3 sequences, with approximately 11% occurring only once. These same data were also listed under a study on T cells expressing NK-cell markers. From that second work: What made the TCR beta cDNA was 5'RACE template switching with UMIs.

Sample: PBMCs from blood, taken on the day of vaccination. The receptors come from a man in his fifties or sixties who received an inactivated influenza vaccine.

This chain joins TRBV7-9 and TRBJ1-1; D is possibly TRBD1 (6 bases). Trimming shortened V by 3 bases and J by 11 bases, and 28 bases separated the two germline ends. Germline V CDR1 and CDR2: SEHNR, FQNEAQ (reference sequence). The CDR3 consists of 17 residues. The CDR3 region is CASSFMGTGTKKDGAFF. The CDR3 nucleotides are TGTGCCAGCAGCTTTATGGGAACCGGGACAAAGAAGGATGGGGCTTTCTTT. The whole variable domain, filled in from reference TRBV7-9 and TRBJ1-1, reads DTGVSQNPRHKITKRGQNVTFRCDPISEHNRLYWYRQTLGQGPEFLTYFQNEAQLEKSRLLSDRFSAERPKGSFSTLEIQRTEQGDSAMYLCASSFMGTGTKKDGAFFGQGTRLTVV.

There are a few counts of this clonotype. The CDR3 DNA reads as TGCGCCAGCACACGACAGGCCGCGAACACTGAAGCTTTCTTT. Translation: CASTRQAANTEAFF. The genes are TRBV5-1 and TRBJ1-1; D is perhaps TRBD1 (6 bases). This CDR3 region has 14 residues. Looked up from germline, CDR1 is SGHRS and CDR2 is YFSETQ. Deletions cut 6 bases from V and 1 base from J, with 13 bases between.

The sample holds a few counts of this clonotype. The chain employs TRBV5-1 and TRBJ1-1, with 10 bases identical to TRBD1. J lost 6 bases, V lost 5 bases, and 7 bases had no gene match. CDR1 and CDR2 (germline): SGHRS, YFSETQ. The CDR3 runs to 14 residues. CDR3 nucleotide sequence: TGCGCCAGCAGTAGAGGACAGGGGGTCCCTGAAGCTTTCTTT. It codes for CASSRGQGVPEAFF.

This clonotype has more than one count but fewer than ten. This sequence joins TRBV7-8 and TRBJ2-3; TRBD1 aligns across 9 bases. Unmatched junction bases numbered 13, after V lost 3 bases and J lost 6 bases. The CDR3 runs 17 residues. Germline loops: CDR1 SGHVS, CDR2 FQNEAQ. DNA of the CDR3: TGTGCCAGCAGCTTTACCCGGACAGGGGTGGTGGCGGATACGCAGTATTTT. Its translation is CASSFTRTGVVADTQYF.

This clonotype has only a few counts. This sequence joins TRBV4-3 and TRBJ1-2; D uncertain. The CDR3 is made up of 12 amino acids. V lost 0 bases and J 8 bases, leaving 7 bases between the germline ends. The germline V gene encodes CDR1 LGHNA and CDR2 YSLEER. The DNA for the CDR3 is TGCGCCAGCAGCCAAGATGGGCAGGGCTACACCTTC. It encodes CASSQDGQGYTF.

This chain connects TRBV20-1 to TRBJ1-2; D gene unclear. The CDR3 loop spans 13 amino acids. Trimming shortened V by 6 bases and J by 7 bases, and 18 bases separated the two germline ends. The germline gives CDR1 DFQATT, CDR2 SNEGSKA (reference sequence). CDR3 in amino acids: CSANPTALGGYTF. The CDR3 DNA follows: TGCAGTGCAAACCCCACCGCGTTGGGTGGCTACACCTTC.

This clonotype was counted only a few times. V is TRBV25-1 and J is TRBJ2-7; 7 nucleotides align to TRBD2. The CDR3 length is 19 residues. Germline-derived CDR1 and CDR2 are MGHDK and SYGVNS. V gave up 1 base and J gave up 4 bases; unmatched junction bases: 19. CDR3 nucleotides: TGTGCCAGCAGTGAATTAGGGGCGACTTCAGGAGCGGGGATTTACGAGCAGTACTTC. This translates into CASSELGATSGAGIYEQYF.

This clonotype was found a few times. V and J are TRBV6-1 and TRBJ2-3, with TRBD1 matching over 8 bases. Germline V gives CDR1 MNHNS, CDR2 SASEGT. V shed 5 bases and J 2 bases; nucleotides not matched to a gene: 9. This CDR3 region has 16 residues. The CDR3, as DNA: TGTGCCAGCAGTCCCAGACAGGGGACCTACACAGATACGCAGTATTTT. Translating it yields CASSPRQGTYTDTQYF.

Only a few counts were recorded for this clonotype. The V gene is TRBV4-2, the J gene TRBJ2-1, with 9 nucleotides matching TRBD1. Germline CDR1 LGHNA, CDR2 YNFKEQ. V was pared by 4 bases and J by 2 bases, with 3 bases of the junction left unmatched. This CDR3 is built from 15 residues. Written as DNA, the CDR3 is TGTGCCAGCAGCCGCAACAGGGGGCCCTACAATGAGCAGTTCTTC. Protein sequence: CASSRNRGPYNEQFF.

This clonotype occurred a few times. CDR3 coding DNA: TGTGCCAGCAGTTACCCCCCGGGGGGGACTAATGAAAAACTGTTTTTT. Encoded protein: CASSYPPGGTNEKLFF. The chain recombines TRBV6-5 with TRBJ1-4; D is possibly TRBD1 (5 bases). Deletions cut 2 bases from V and 2 bases from J, with 12 bases between. The CDR3 has 16 amino acids. Germline CDR1 and CDR2: MNHEY and SVGAGI.

This clonotype has ten or more counts. The CDR3 nucleotides read TGCAGCGTTGGGCAGGGGAGCTCTGGGGCCAACGTCCTGACTTTC. This gives the protein CSVGQGSSGANVLTF. The V and J genes are TRBV29-1 and TRBJ2-6; the D gene is possibly TRBD1 (6 bases). Germline V gene data show CDR1 as SQVTM and CDR2 as ANQGSEA. With 4 bases removed from V and 0 bases from J, the gap between germline ends came to 10 bases. This CDR3 spans 15 amino acids.

The V gene is TRBV7-2, the J gene TRBJ2-7; D is perhaps TRBD1 (5 bases). Trimming shortened V by 1 base and J by 4 bases, and 8 bases separated the two germline ends. The CDR3 totals 13 residues. Germline assignment: CDR1 SGHTA and CDR2 FQGNSA. CDR3 in amino acids: CASSLEGKYEQYF. The CDR3, as DNA: TGTGCCAGCAGCTTAGAGGGGAAATACGAGCAGTACTTC.

The CDR3 bases are TGTGCCAGCTCACGATACGGGACAGGGGTCTACGAGCAGTACTTC. Translation gives CASSRYGTGVYEQYF. V is TRBV18 and J is TRBJ2-7; 10 nucleotides agree with TRBD1. V lost 4 bases to trimming and J lost 3 bases; unmatched junction nucleotides: 6. Germline V CDR1 and CDR2: KGHSH, LQKENI. The CDR3 sequence is 15 residues long. Full variable domain (rest looked up from reference TRBV18 and TRBJ2-7): NAGVMQNPRHLVRRRGQEARLRCSPMKGHSHVYWYRQLPEEGLKFMVYLQKENIIDESGMPKERFSAEFPKEGPSILRIQQVVRGDSAAYFCASSRYGTGVYEQYFGPGTRLTVT.

The sample holds a few counts of this clonotype. V gene TRBV12-3 or TRBV12-4 combines with J gene TRBJ2-7; the D gene is possibly TRBD2 (6 bases). With 8 bases removed from V and 3 bases from J, the gap between germline ends came to 17 bases. The CDR3 is 14 amino acids. CDR3 region: CASGQGGILYEQYF. The CDR3 DNA is TGTGCCAGCGGACAAGGAGGGATTCTCTACGAGCAGTACTTC.

J is TRBJ1-4 and V is TRBV2; D ambiguous. The germline CDR1 and CDR2 sequences are SNHLY and FYNNEI. The CDR3 totals 16 residues. V lost 6 bases and J lost 8, with 22 bases in between. CDR3 in amino acids: CASSFRLVGDGEKLFF. CDR3 bases: TGTGCCAGCAGCTTCCGCCTGGTTGGGGATGGGGAAAAACTGTTTTTT.

This clonotype was seen a handful of times. The CDR3 loop reads CAISESKSGELFF. The CDR3, as DNA: TGTGCCATCAGTGAGTCCAAATCCGGGGAGCTGTTTTTT. This chain links TRBV10-3 with TRBJ2-2; no clear D gene. Germline values: CDR1 ENHRY, CDR2 SYGVKD. The V and J ends lost 0 bases and 6 bases respectively, with 5 bases between them. The CDR3 is 13 residues long.

There are a few counts of this clonotype. The rearrangement joins TRBV28 to TRBJ2-6; 7 positions match TRBD1. V lost 6 bases to trimming and J lost 0 bases; unmatched junction nucleotides: 8. The CDR3 is made up of 17 amino acids. Per the germline V gene, CDR1 is MDHEN and CDR2 is SYDVKM. CDR3 sequence (DNA): TGTGCCAGCAGCCGGCCGGGACAGCGCTCTGGGGCCAACGTCCTGACTTTC. It encodes CASSRPGQRSGANVLTF.

This clonotype has a count of ten or more. The chain carries TRBV5-1 and TRBJ2-2, with D possibly matching TRBD1 (5 bases). V was clipped by 3 bases and J by 15 bases, with 12 bases between them. Germline assignment: CDR1 SGHRS and CDR2 YFSETQ. This CDR3 comprises 11 residues. CDR3 nucleotide sequence: TGCGCCAGCAGCTATGACAGCGCAGTGTTTTTT. Translation: CASSYDSAVFF. The whole variable domain, remainder taken from reference TRBV5-1 and TRBJ2-2, is KAGVTQTPRYLIKTRGQQVTLSCSPISGHRSVSWYQQTPGQGLQFLFEYFSETQRNKGNFPGRFSGRQFSNSRSEMNVSTLELGDSALYLCASSYDSAVFFGEGSRLTVL.

This clonotype showed up just a few times. The gene calls are TRBV12-3 or TRBV12-4 and TRBJ2-1; 10 bases are a match to TRBD1. The CDR3 is 16 amino acids. The J segment lost 3 bases and the V segment lost 7 bases, leaving 9 bases of the junction unmatched. This CDR3 reads CASTISGTGDYNEQFF. The CDR3 nucleotides read TGTGCCAGCACCATATCCGGGACAGGGGACTACAATGAGCAGTTCTTC.

The chain links TRBV12-3 or TRBV12-4 to TRBJ2-3; the match to TRBD2 covers 12 bases. J was trimmed by 6 bases and V by 3 bases; bases with no gene match: 13. This CDR3 spans 18 amino acids. CDR3 amino acids: CASSFVASGRANIDTQYF. The CDR3 region has the DNA TGTGCCAGCAGTTTTGTGGCTAGCGGGAGGGCCAACATCGATACGCAGTATTTT.